This T cell receptor beta chain was identified during a study of human T cells and chemical hapten exposure. Regarding the study as a whole: Expanded TCRs showed more large CDR3 clusters than pre-sensitization or healthy control sets.

Deletions cut 2 bases from V and 3 bases from J, with 13 bases between. This CDR3 comprises 15 residues. The germline gives CDR1 MNHEY, CDR2 SVGAGI. This clonotype turned up a few times. Antigen specificity is unknown. The time point: patch test 1, 2 weeks after DPC sensitization. The treatment: therapeutic diphenylcyclopropenone sensitization with weekly scalp DPC. The drawing of blood occurred before each patch test was applied. Each donor was an alopecia patient between 18 and 70 years of age who qualified for DPC. Authors' analysis steps: Per-sample TCR counts ranged from about 23,224 to 750,000, median roughly 98,000. MiXCR, applied by TCRdb to the RACE reads, yields one record per CDR3 protein. TCRdb, rather than the study authors, made the V and J calls. The sample lists about 360,000 distinct CDR3 sequences; around 4.8% were seen once.

The gene calls are TRBV6-5 and TRBJ1-1, with unresolved D. The receptor's source is a woman aged 45-65 years with alopecia areata. Some clones in this sample may be carry-over from other donors' samples. Sequencing used whole blood, obtained in connection with sensitization to the hapten diphenylcyclopropenone (DPC). The CDR3 is CASSYDTAGYTEAFF. The CDR3 coding sequence is TGTGCCAGCAGTTACGATACTGCGGGTTACACTGAAGCTTTCTTT.